These 11 T cell receptor beta chains share one sample of origin, sequenced in a study of cytomegalovirus exposure and HLA in healthy donors. PCR used 60 Vbeta primers and 13 Jbeta primers. Only in-frame clones appear in the TCRdb table, and some are missing; sequencing was by immunoSEQ multiplex PCR. The sample has some 150,000 clones, over 60% seen once; the top ten hold over 2.5%. The sample consisted of PBMCs. The receptors here all came from a man aged 40-55 years in good health and CMV-seropositive.

This clone showed up just a few times. This sequence joins TRBV6-5 and TRBJ2-2; 9 nucleotides agree with TRBD1. The CDR3 sequence is 15 residues long. Germline V gene sequence: CDR1 MNHEY, CDR2 SVGAGI. The J segment lost 7 bases and the V segment lost 2 bases, leaving 5 bases of the junction unmatched. In DNA form, the CDR3 reads TGTGCCAGCAGTTACACGGGACAGGGCCTCGGGGAGCTGTTTTTT. It codes for CASSYTGQGLGELFF.

The genes are TRBV15 and TRBJ1-3; 7 nucleotides agree with TRBD1. With 5 bases clipped from V and 0 bases from J, the junction kept 4 bases outside the gene matches. In germline, CDR1 is LNHNV, CDR2 YYDKDF (reference sequence). The CDR3 sequence is 15 residues long. The CDR3 here is CATSRGQNSGNTIYF. The CDR3, as DNA: TGTGCCACCAGCCGGGGACAGAACTCTGGAAACACCATATATTTT.

V usage is TRBV29-1 and J usage is TRBJ2-5; tentative D call: TRBD1 (6 bases). The germline gives CDR1 SQVTM, CDR2 ANQGSEA. V dropped 4 bases and J dropped 4 bases, with 13 bases sitting between them. The CDR3 covers 13 residues. Written as DNA, the CDR3 is TGCAGCGTTGTAAGGGGGTTAACAGAGACCCAGTACTTC. Encoded protein: CSVVRGLTETQYF.

The chain combines TRBV9 with TRBJ2-2; 10 bases fit TRBD2. V trimming: 0 bases; J trimming: 1 base; junction bases outside the gene matches: 15. The CDR3 spans 21 residues. Germline CDR1 is SGDLS and CDR2 is YYNGEE. CDR3 sequence (DNA): TGTGCCAGCAGCGTAGCTACGGCTAGCGGGAGCCTTGGGGTGAACACCGGGGAGCTGTTTTTT. Its protein product is CASSVATASGSLGVNTGELFF.

J is TRBJ1-3 and V is TRBV6-1; 7 nucleotides align to TRBD1. The CDR3 totals 13 residues. V shed 8 bases, J shed 4 bases, and the junction held 5 bases outside the gene matches. CDR1 is MNHNS, CDR2 SASEGT, per germline. The CDR3 coding sequence is TGTGCCAGCTCAGGGGGGAGGGGAAACACCATATATTTT. Translating gives CASSGGRGNTIYF.

The chain has TRBV28 and TRBJ1-3; tentative D call: TRBD1 (5 bases). Trimming cost V 8 bases and J 2 bases, with 28 bases left between them. In germline, CDR1 is MDHEN, CDR2 SYDVKM. The CDR3 has 19 amino acids. The CDR3 loop reads CASPPSPGTGWETGNTIYF. The CDR3 coding sequence is TGTGCCAGCCCTCCCAGCCCTGGGACTGGGTGGGAAACTGGAAACACCATATATTTT.

The chain employs TRBV30 and TRBJ2-3; D might be TRBD2 (7 bases). Trimming pared 1 base from V and 2 bases from J, leaving 25 bases between. The CDR3 has 19 residues. Germline V lookup: CDR1 GTSNPN, CDR2 SVGIG (reference sequence). The CDR3 DNA reads TGTGCCTGGAGTGGAACAGGGCTGCAAAGCGGGACTTTCACAGATACGCAGTATTTT. The encoded protein is CAWSGTGLQSGTFTDTQYF.

The V gene is TRBV28, the J gene TRBJ2-5; D perhaps matches TRBD2 (5 bases). V lost 4 bases, J lost 10 bases, and 16 bases lay in between. This CDR3 region has 13 residues. Per germline, CDR1 MDHEN and CDR2 SYDVKM. The CDR3 DNA reads TGTGCCAGCAGTTCCTCGACCCTTGAGGGCCAGTACTTC. Residues: CASSSSTLEGQYF.

This clone was observed a few times. A junction end diverges from the germline sequence, so it may reflect a read error. The chain is built from TRBV7-9 and TRBJ2-1; 10 nucleotides align to TRBD2. Germline V gives CDR1 SEHNR, CDR2 FQNEAQ (reference sequence). The CDR3 extends over 15 amino acids. The CDR3: CSSSLGSGRLNEQFF. DNA of the CDR3: TGTTCCAGCAGCTTAGGTAGCGGGAGGTTGAATGAGCAGTTCTTC.

This sequence joins TRBV27 and TRBJ1-1; D is perhaps TRBD1 (5 bases). Germline V gene sequence: CDR1 MNHEY, CDR2 SMNVEV (reference sequence). CDR3 length: 15 residues. Trimming left V 3 bases short and J 0 bases short, with 11 bases between. CDR3 nucleotide sequence: TGTGCCAGCAGTTTGAAAAGGGGTATGAACACTGAAGCTTTCTTT. The encoded protein is CASSLKRGMNTEAFF.

The DNA for the CDR3 is TGTGCCAGCAGCACAGGCGGGGGAGGCGTCTATGGCTACACCTTC. Protein: CASSTGGGGVYGYTF. This rearrangement joins TRBV7-3 to TRBJ1-2, with D perhaps matching TRBD1 (5 bases). With 5 bases removed from V and 4 bases from J, the gap between germline ends came to 17 bases. Germline assignment: CDR1 SGHTA and CDR2 FQGTGA. The CDR3 extends over 15 amino acids.